Only a few counts were recorded for the clone carrying this T cell receptor beta chain. What it binds is not known. A read error may account for a junction end that differs from germline. From the 5' RACE reads, TCRdb called clonotypes with MiXCR, one entry per CDR3 protein. The sample holds around 510,000 distinct CDR3 sequences, roughly an eighth seen once. Each donor (without exception) was a healthy Caucasian. This record comes from a study of identical twins. Study results and caveats: Its conclusions, products of cross-sectional statistical analysis, did not come from following the same donors. Monozygotic twin pairs showed more out-of-frame TCR alpha sharing than models estimated.

CDR1 and CDR2 (germline): SQVTM, ANQGSEA. This CDR3 spans 13 amino acids. The same sample was also studied in work on yellow fever vaccine responses in identical twins. That paper notes: Among the twins, the vaccine T cell response reportedly seemed partly convergent and partly personalized.

The V and J genes are TRBV29-1 and TRBJ1-2; possibly TRBD1 for D (5 bases). Sample: CD4+ T cells sorted from blood. The clonotype originates from a young woman in good health. CDR3 sequence reads: CSVEDRGSYGYTF. The CDR3 nucleotides read TGCAGCGTCGAAGACCGGGGGAGCTATGGCTACACCTTC.